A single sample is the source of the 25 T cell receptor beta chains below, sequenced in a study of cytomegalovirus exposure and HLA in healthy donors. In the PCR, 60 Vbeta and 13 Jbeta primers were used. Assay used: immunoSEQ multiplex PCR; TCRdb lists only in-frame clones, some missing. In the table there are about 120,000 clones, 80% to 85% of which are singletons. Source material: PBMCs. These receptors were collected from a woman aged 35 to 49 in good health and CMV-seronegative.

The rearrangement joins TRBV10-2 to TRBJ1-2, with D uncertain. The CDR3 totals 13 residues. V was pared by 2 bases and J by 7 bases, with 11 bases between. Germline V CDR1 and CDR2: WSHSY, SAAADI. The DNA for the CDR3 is TGCGCCAGCAGTGAGCTATCGGACTGTGGCTACACCTTC. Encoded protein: CASSELSDCGYTF.

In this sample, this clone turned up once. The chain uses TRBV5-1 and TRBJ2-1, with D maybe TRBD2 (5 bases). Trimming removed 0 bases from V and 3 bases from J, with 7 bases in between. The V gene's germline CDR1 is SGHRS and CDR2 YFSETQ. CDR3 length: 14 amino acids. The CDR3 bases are TGCGCCAGCAGCTTGGGGGGAGACTACAATGAGCAGTTCTTC. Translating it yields CASSLGGDYNEQFF. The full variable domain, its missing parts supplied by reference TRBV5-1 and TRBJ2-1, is KAGVTQTPRYLIKTRGQQVTLSCSPISGHRSVSWYQQTPGQGLQFLFEYFSETQRNKGNFPGRFSGRQFSNSRSEMNVSTLELGDSALYLCASSLGGDYNEQFFGPGTRLTVL.

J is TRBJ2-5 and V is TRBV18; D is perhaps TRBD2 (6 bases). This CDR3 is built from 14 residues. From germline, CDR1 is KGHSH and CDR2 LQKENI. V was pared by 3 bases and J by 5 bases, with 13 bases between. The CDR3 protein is CASSPRGSVETQYF. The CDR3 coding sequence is TGTGCCAGCTCACCTCGGGGGAGCGTGGAGACCCAGTACTTC.

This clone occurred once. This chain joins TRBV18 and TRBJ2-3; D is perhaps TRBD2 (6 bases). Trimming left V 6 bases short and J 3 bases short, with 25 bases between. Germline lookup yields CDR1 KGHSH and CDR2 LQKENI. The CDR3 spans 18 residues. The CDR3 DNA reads TGTGCCAGCTCCACCAGAGTTGGCGGGAAAAGTGGGACAGATACGCAGTATTTT. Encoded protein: CASSTRVGGKSGTDTQYF.

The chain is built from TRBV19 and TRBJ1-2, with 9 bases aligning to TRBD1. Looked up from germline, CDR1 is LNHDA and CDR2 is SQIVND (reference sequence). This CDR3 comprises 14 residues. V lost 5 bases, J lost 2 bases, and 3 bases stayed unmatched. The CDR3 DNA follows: TGTGCCAGTAGTCCAGGACAGGGGAACTATGGCTACACCTTC. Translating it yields CASSPGQGNYGYTF.

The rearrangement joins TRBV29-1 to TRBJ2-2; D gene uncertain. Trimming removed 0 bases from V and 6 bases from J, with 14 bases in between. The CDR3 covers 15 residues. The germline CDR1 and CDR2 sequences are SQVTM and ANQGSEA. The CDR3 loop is CSVEERSRTAGELFF. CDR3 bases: TGCAGCGTTGAAGAGCGGTCGCGAACGGCCGGGGAGCTGTTTTTT.

The CDR3 loop reads CASSSWGQTVRESYEQYF. CDR3 DNA: TGTGCCAGCAGCTCCTGGGGACAGACAGTCAGAGAATCCTACGAGCAGTACTTC. The chain links TRBV11-2 to TRBJ2-7, with 7 bases identical to TRBD1. Germline loops: CDR1 SGHAT, CDR2 FQNNGV. The CDR3 loop spans 18 amino acids. J was trimmed by 1 base and V by 4 bases; bases with no gene match: 16.

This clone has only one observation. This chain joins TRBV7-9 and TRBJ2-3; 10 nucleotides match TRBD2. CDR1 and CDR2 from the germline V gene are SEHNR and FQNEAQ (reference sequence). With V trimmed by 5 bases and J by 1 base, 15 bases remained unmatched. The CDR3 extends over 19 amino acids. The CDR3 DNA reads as TGTGCCAGCAGCCCGGGGGGACTAGCGAGACCCCGGGGCACAGATACGCAGTATTTT. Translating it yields CASSPGGLARPRGTDTQYF.

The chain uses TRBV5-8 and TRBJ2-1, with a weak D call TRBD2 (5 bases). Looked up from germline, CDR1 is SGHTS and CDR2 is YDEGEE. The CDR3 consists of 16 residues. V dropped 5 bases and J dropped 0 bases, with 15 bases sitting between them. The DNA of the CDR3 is TGTGCCAGCAGGGTGTCTCGGACTGGCTCCTACAATGAGCAGTTCTTC. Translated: CASRVSRTGSYNEQFF.

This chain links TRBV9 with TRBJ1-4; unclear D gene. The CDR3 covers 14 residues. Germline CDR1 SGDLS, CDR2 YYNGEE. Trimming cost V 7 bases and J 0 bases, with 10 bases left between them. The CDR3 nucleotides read TGTGCCAGCGGACGGGATTCAACTAATGAAAAACTGTTTTTT. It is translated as CASGRDSTNEKLFF.

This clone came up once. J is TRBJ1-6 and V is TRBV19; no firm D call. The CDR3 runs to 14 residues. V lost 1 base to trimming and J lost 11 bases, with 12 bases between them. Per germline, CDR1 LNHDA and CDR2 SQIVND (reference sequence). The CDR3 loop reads CASSIGLGLPPLHF. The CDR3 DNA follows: TGTGCCAGTAGTATAGGACTTGGTCTACCACCCCTCCACTTT.

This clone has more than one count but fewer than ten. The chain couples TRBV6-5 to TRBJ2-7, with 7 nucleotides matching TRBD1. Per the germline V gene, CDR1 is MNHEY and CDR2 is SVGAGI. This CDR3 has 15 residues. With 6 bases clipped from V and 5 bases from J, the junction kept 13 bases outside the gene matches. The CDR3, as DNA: TGTGCCAGCAGAACAGAAGCGACAGGGATCCACGAGCAGTACTTC. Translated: CASRTEATGIHEQYF.

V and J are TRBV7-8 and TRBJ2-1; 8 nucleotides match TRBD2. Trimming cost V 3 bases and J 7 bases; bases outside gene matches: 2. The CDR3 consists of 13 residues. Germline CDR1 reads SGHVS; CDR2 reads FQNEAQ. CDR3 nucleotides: TGTGCCAGCAGCTTGCGGGGGGAGAATGAGCAGTTCTTC. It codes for CASSLRGENEQFF.

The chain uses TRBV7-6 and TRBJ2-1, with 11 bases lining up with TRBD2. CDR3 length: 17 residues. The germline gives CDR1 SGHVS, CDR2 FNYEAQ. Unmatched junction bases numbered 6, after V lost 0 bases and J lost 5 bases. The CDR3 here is CASSLALSSGRNNEQFF. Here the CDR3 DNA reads TGTGCCAGCAGCTTAGCGTTGTCTAGCGGGAGGAACAATGAGCAGTTCTTC.

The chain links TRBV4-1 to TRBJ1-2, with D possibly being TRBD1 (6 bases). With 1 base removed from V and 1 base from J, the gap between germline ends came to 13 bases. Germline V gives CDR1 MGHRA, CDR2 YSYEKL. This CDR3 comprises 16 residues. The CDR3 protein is CASSQGSQGNNYGYTF. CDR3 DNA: TGCGCCAGCAGCCAAGGCTCACAGGGTAATAACTATGGCTACACCTTC.

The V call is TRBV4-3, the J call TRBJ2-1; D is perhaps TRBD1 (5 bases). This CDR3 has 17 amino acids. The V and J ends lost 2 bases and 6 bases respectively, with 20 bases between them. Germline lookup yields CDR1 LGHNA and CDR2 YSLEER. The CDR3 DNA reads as TGCGCCAGCAGCCAAAAAGGGGCCGGCTCGAAGGGCAATGAGCAGTTCTTC. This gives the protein CASSQKGAGSKGNEQFF.

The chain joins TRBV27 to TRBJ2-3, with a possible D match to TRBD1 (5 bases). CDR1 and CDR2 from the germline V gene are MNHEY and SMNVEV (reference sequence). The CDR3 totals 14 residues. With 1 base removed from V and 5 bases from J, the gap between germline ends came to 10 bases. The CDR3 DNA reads TGTGCCAGCAGTTTATTGCCAGGGAAAGATACGCAGTATTTT. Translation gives CASSLLPGKDTQYF.

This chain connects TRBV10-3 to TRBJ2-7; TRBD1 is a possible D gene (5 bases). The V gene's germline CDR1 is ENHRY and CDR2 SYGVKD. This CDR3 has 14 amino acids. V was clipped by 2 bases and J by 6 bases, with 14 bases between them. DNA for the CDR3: TGTGCCATCAGTGAGCTTGTGGGGCGGACCGAGCAGTACTTC. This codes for CAISELVGRTEQYF.

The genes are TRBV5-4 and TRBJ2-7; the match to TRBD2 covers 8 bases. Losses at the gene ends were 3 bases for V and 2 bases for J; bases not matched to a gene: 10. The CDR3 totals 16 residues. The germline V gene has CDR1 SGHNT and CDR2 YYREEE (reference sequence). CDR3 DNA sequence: TGTGCCAGCAGCTCCCGAACTAGCGGCGTTCCCTACGAGCAGTACTTC. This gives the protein CASSSRTSGVPYEQYF.

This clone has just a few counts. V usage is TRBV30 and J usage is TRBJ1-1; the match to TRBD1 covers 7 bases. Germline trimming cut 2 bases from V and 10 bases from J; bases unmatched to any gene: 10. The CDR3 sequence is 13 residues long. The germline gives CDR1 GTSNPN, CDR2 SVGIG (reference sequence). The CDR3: CAWSQQGGSSAFF. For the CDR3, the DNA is TGTGCCTGGAGTCAGCAGGGGGGCTCCTCAGCTTTCTTT.

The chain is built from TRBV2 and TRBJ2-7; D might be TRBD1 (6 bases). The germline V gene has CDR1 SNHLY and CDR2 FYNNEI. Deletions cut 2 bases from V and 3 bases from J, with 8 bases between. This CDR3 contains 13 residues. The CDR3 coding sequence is TGTGCCAGCAGTGAACTGGACAGCTACGAGCAGTACTTC. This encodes CASSELDSYEQYF.

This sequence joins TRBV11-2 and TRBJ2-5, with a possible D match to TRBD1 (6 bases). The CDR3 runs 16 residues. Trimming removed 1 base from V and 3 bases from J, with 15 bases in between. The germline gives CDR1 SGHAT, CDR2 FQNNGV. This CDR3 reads CASSLGWGKGEETQYF. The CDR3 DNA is TGTGCCAGCAGCTTAGGCTGGGGCAAGGGGGAAGAGACCCAGTACTTC.

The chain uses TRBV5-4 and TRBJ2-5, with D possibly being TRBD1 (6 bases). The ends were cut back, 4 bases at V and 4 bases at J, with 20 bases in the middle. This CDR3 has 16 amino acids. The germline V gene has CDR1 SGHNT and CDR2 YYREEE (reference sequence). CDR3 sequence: CASSPAPQGLGETQYF. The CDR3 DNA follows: TGTGCCAGCAGCCCCGCCCCGCAGGGGTTGGGAGAGACCCAGTACTTC.

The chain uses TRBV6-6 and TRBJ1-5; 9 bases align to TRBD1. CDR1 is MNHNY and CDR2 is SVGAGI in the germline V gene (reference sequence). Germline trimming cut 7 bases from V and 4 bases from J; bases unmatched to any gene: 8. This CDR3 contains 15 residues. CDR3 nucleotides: TGTGCCAGCACCCTAGGACAGGGGTCTAATCAGCCCCAGCATTTT. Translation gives CASTLGQGSNQPQHF.

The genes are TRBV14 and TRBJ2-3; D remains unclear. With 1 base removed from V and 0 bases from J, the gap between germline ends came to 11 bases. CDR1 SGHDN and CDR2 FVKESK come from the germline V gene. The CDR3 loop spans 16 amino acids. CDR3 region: CASSQGASLSTDTQYF. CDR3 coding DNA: TGTGCCAGCAGCCAAGGAGCGTCTTTAAGCACAGATACGCAGTATTTT. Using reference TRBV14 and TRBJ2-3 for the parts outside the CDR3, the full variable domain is EAGVTQFPSHSVIEKGQTVTLRCDPISGHDNLYWYRRVMGKEIKFLLHFVKESKQDESGMPNNRFLAERTGGTYSTLKVQPAELEDSGVYFCASSQGASLSTDTQYFGPGTRLTVL.